The 21 T cell receptor beta chains below all came from one sample that was sequenced in a study of blood T cell repertoires in COVID-19. Produced via immunoSEQ multiplex PCR; TCRdb's table is partial and in-frame only. Altogether some 87,000 clones are present, 81% being singletons, with the ten largest covering around a quarter. The sample was peripheral blood. These receptor sequences come from an older man with active or convalescent COVID-19.

This clone was counted a single time. V gene TRBV19 combines with J gene TRBJ1-1; 8 bases match TRBD1. Germline loops: CDR1 LNHDA, CDR2 SQIVND (reference sequence). This CDR3 is 13 amino acids long. Trimming took 6 bases from V and 10 from J; bases not matched to a gene: 10. The CDR3 bases are TGTGCCAGTAGGGGCAGGGGGCACGTGGGAGCTTTCTTT. It yields the protein CASRGRGHVGAFF.

The rearrangement links TRBV5-5 to TRBJ1-6; weak D call: TRBD1 (5 bases). V dropped 2 bases and J dropped 10 bases, with 13 bases sitting between them. CDR3 length: 14 residues. Per the germline V gene, CDR1 is SGHKS and CDR2 is YYEKEE (reference sequence). The CDR3 DNA reads TGTGCCAGCAGCTTCCAGGGTACCGGGTCACCCCTCCACTTT. It encodes CASSFQGTGSPLHF.

This clone was seen just once. CDR3 DNA: TGCGCCAGCAGCCAAGGGGAGGGGAGGCGTGAAAAACTGTTTTTT. Its protein product is CASSQGEGRREKLFF. The rearrangement uses TRBV4-1 and TRBJ1-4, with D maybe TRBD1 (5 bases). The germline V gene encodes CDR1 MGHRA and CDR2 YSYEKL. This CDR3 is built from 15 residues. V was clipped by 1 base and J by 7 bases, with 13 bases between them.

This clone occurred a few times. This chain connects TRBV5-4 to TRBJ2-6; 9 bases are a match to TRBD1. Germline V lookup: CDR1 SGHNT, CDR2 YYREEE (reference sequence). Trimming took 0 bases from V and 1 from J; bases not matched to a gene: 5. The CDR3 contains 18 residues. The CDR3 spells CASSLEGQGGSGANVLTF. The CDR3, as DNA: TGTGCCAGCAGCTTGGAGGGACAGGGTGGTTCTGGGGCCAACGTCCTGACTTTC. The variable domain in full, with the rest retrieved from reference TRBV5-4 and TRBJ2-6, is ETGVTQSPTHLIKTRGQQVTLRCSSQSGHNTVSWYQQALGQGPQFIFQYYREEENGRGNFPPRFSGLQFPNYSSELNVNALELDDSALYLCASSLEGQGGSGANVLTFGAGSRLTVL.

The CDR3 loop is CASSLAGTGSYEQYF. Written as DNA, the CDR3 is TGTGCCAGCAGCTTGGCCGGGACTGGATCCTACGAGCAGTACTTC. The rearrangement joins TRBV7-2 to TRBJ2-7, with D maybe TRBD2 (6 bases). V shed 3 bases and J shed 1 base, with 13 bases lying between them. The CDR3 length is 15 residues. CDR1 and CDR2 (germline): SGHTA, FQGNSA.

V is TRBV5-5 and J is TRBJ2-2; TRBD2 matches at 9 bases. Unmatched junction bases numbered 13, after V lost 0 bases and J lost 7 bases. Germline lookup yields CDR1 SGHKS and CDR2 YYEKEE (reference sequence). There are 18 residues in the CDR3. This CDR3 reads CASSLAGSGGFLFGELFF. CDR3 DNA: TGTGCCAGCAGCTTGGCGGGTAGCGGGGGCTTCCTTTTCGGGGAGCTGTTTTTT.

The rearrangement joins TRBV2 to TRBJ2-7, with TRBD2 as a possible D gene (6 bases). Germline V gives CDR1 SNHLY, CDR2 FYNNEI. CDR3 length: 13 amino acids. V lost 4 bases, J lost 7 bases, and 14 bases lay in between. CDR3 amino acids: CASSGEVTGEQYF. The CDR3 bases are TGTGCCAGCAGTGGGGAGGTAACGGGTGAGCAGTACTTC.

The chain has TRBV6-2 or TRBV6-3 and TRBJ2-7, with D tentatively TRBD2 (6 bases). V lost 6 bases to trimming and J lost 2 bases, with 11 bases between them. From germline, CDR1 is MNHEY and CDR2 SVGEGT. This CDR3 is built from 13 residues. The CDR3 DNA reads TGTGCCAGCAGCTGGAGGGAGGCCTACGAGCAGTACTTC. Encoded protein: CASSWREAYEQYF.

This CDR3 reads CSASELVYEQYF. CDR3 nucleotide sequence: TGCAGTGCTAGTGAACTGGTCTACGAGCAGTACTTC. The chain recombines TRBV20-1 with TRBJ2-7; no reliable D call. Germline V gives CDR1 DFQATT, CDR2 SNEGSKA (reference sequence). The CDR3 is 12 amino acids. With 3 bases removed from V and 3 bases from J, the gap between germline ends came to 9 bases.

The chain carries TRBV5-1 and TRBJ1-1, with unresolved D. The CDR3 length is 15 residues. Germline assignment: CDR1 SGHRS and CDR2 YFSETQ. V shed 2 bases and J shed 0 bases, with 11 bases lying between them. As DNA, the CDR3 is TGCGCCAGCAGCTTATCCTCGACATTGAACACTGAAGCTTTCTTT. This sequence encodes CASSLSSTLNTEAFF.

This clone has only one observation. The chain couples TRBV9 to TRBJ2-5, with 7 positions matching TRBD2. The CDR3 has 15 residues. The ends lost 4 bases at V and 4 bases at J; junction bases unmatched: 10. Germline lookup yields CDR1 SGDLS and CDR2 YYNGEE. The CDR3: CASSHGGGVGETQYF. CDR3 DNA: TGTGCCAGCAGCCACGGGGGAGGGGTTGGAGAGACCCAGTACTTC.

The chain has TRBV11-2 and TRBJ2-7; TRBD1 agrees at 9 bases. This CDR3 region has 16 residues. Per the germline V gene, CDR1 is SGHAT and CDR2 is FQNNGV. Unmatched junction bases numbered 12, after V lost 4 bases and J lost 5 bases. The CDR3 coding sequence is TGTGCCAGCAGCTCAGGCCTACAGGGGGCGAGGAACGAGCAGTACTTC. Translating it yields CASSSGLQGARNEQYF.

V gene TRBV6-6 combines with J gene TRBJ1-6; D gene unclear. Germline V lookup: CDR1 MNHNY, CDR2 SVGAGI (reference sequence). Between the trimmed V and J ends, which lost 11 bases and 7 bases, there was a span of 12 bases. This CDR3 is 12 amino acids long. Here the CDR3 reads CASHGQNSPLHF. The CDR3 coding sequence is TGTGCCTCTCATGGGCAGAATTCACCCCTCCACTTT.

The gene calls are TRBV4-1 and TRBJ1-4, with no clear D. Germline V CDR1 and CDR2: MGHRA, YSYEKL. This CDR3 is 16 amino acids long. Deletions cut 5 bases from V and 1 base from J, with 14 bases between. The DNA of the CDR3 is TGCGCCAGCAGCGAGATAGGCGGAATAACTAATGAAAAACTGTTTTTT. This gives the protein CASSEIGGITNEKLFF.

The rearrangement links TRBV7-2 to TRBJ1-5; tentatively, D is TRBD1 (5 bases). The CDR3 sequence is 15 residues long. V lost 5 bases, J lost 7 bases, and 18 bases lay in between. Germline V lookup: CDR1 SGHTA, CDR2 FQGNSA. This chain's CDR3 is CASSAPPGEGQPQHF. CDR3 sequence (DNA): TGTGCCAGCAGCGCCCCCCCGGGGGAAGGCCAGCCCCAGCATTTT.

This CDR3 reads CASSKGWGPEAFF. As DNA, the CDR3 is TGTGCCAGCAGTAAGGGGTGGGGGCCTGAAGCTTTCTTT. The rearrangement uses TRBV6-5 and TRBJ1-1; a weak D match, TRBD1 (6 bases). Trimming pared 5 bases from V and 6 bases from J, leaving 13 bases between. The CDR3 has 13 amino acids. CDR1 MNHEY and CDR2 SVGAGI come from the germline V gene.

V gene TRBV29-1 combines with J gene TRBJ2-3, with TRBD2 identical over 9 bases. V lost 4 bases to trimming and J lost 0 bases; unmatched junction nucleotides: 8. The CDR3 is 16 amino acids. Germline V gives CDR1 SQVTM, CDR2 ANQGSEA. CDR3 amino acids: CSVGRRGGFSTDTQYF. The CDR3 DNA follows: TGCAGCGTTGGCCGGCGGGGGGGGTTTAGCACAGATACGCAGTATTTT.

The chain employs TRBV6-5 and TRBJ1-2, with 10 bases matching TRBD1. CDR1 and CDR2 (germline): MNHEY, SVGAGI. The CDR3 has 13 residues. V lost 6 bases and J lost 6; bases outside the gene matches: 4. CDR3 in amino acids: CASRRQGADGYTF. The CDR3 DNA reads as TGTGCCAGCAGACGACAGGGGGCAGATGGCTACACCTTC.

The chain combines TRBV6-2 or TRBV6-3 with TRBJ1-2, with D uncertain. Germline values: CDR1 MNHEY, CDR2 SVGEGT. This CDR3 has 16 amino acids. V was cut by 0 bases and J by 4 bases, with 15 bases left in between. CDR3 in DNA: TGTGCCAGCAGTTACTCGTTCCAGACTCCTCTCTATGGCTACACCTTC. Protein product: CASSYSFQTPLYGYTF.

This rearrangement joins TRBV5-4 to TRBJ2-5; the match to TRBD2 covers 10 bases. V was clipped by 1 base and J by 2 bases; unmatched bases: 2. This CDR3 is built from 15 residues. Germline V CDR1 and CDR2: SGHNT, YYREEE (reference sequence). CDR3 nucleotides: TGTGCCAGCAGCTTGTGGACTAGCGGACAAGAGACCCAGTACTTC. Amino acids: CASSLWTSGQETQYF.

This clone has at least ten counts. This chain joins TRBV18 and TRBJ1-3; D perhaps matches TRBD1 (5 bases). Deletions cut 4 bases from V and 0 bases from J, with 19 bases between. The CDR3 length is 18 residues. The germline gives CDR1 KGHSH, CDR2 LQKENI. CDR3 in DNA: TGTGCCAGCTCACTTATGATTCAAAAAGGGGCCTCTGGAAACACCATATATTTT. Translation: CASSLMIQKGASGNTIYF.